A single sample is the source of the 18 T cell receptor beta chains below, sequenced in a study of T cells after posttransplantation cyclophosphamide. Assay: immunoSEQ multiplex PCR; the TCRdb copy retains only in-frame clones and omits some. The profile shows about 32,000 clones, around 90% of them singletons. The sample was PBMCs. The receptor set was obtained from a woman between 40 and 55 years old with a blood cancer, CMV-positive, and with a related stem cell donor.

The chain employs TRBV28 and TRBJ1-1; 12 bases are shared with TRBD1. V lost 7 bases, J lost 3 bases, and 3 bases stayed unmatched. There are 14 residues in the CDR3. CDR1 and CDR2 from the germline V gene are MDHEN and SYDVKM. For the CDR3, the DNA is TGTGCCAGCATTTGGGACAGGGGGCACACTGAAGCTTTCTTT. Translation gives CASIWDRGHTEAFF.

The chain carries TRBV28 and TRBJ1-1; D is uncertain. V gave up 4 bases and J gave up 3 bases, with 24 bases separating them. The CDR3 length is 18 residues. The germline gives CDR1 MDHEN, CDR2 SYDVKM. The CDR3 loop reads CASSSIILLGSPDTEAFF. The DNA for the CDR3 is TGTGCCAGCAGTTCGATTATACTTCTCGGGTCGCCGGACACTGAAGCTTTCTTT.

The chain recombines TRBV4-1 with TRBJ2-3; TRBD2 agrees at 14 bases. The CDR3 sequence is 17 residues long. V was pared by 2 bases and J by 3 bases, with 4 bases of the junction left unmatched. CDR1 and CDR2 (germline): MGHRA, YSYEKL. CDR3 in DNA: TGCGCCAGCAGCCAAAGCGGGACTAGCGGGGGTACAGATACGCAGTATTTT. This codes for CASSQSGTSGGTDTQYF.

CDR3 region: CASNLQGVNEKLFF. Here the CDR3 DNA reads TGTGCCAGCAACCTACAGGGGGTGAATGAAAAACTGTTTTTT. The gene calls are TRBV5-6 and TRBJ1-4; 8 nucleotides agree with TRBD1. The germline V gene encodes CDR1 SGHDT and CDR2 YYEEEE. The CDR3 spans 14 residues. V lost 6 bases, J lost 5 bases, and 6 bases stayed unmatched.

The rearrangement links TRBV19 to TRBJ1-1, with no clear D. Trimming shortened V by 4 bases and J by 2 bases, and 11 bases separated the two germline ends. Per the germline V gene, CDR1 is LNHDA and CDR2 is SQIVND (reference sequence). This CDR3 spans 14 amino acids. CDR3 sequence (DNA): TGTGCCAGTAGTAGTTATTCCGTTAACACTGAAGCTTTCTTT. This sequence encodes CASSSYSVNTEAFF.

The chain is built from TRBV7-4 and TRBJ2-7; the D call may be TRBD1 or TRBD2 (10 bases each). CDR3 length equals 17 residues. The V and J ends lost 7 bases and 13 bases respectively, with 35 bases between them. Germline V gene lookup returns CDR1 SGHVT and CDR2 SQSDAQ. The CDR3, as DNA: TGTGCCAGCACGAACCGCCGGGACAGGGGATGGCTAGCGGGGGCATACTTC. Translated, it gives CASTNRRDRGWLAGAYF.

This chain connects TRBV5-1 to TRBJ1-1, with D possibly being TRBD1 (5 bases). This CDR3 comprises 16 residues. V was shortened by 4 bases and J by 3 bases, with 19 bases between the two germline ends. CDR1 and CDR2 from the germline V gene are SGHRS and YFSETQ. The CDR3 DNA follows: TGCGCCAGCAGCAGGACGGGAGGGGTGTTGGACACTGAAGCTTTCTTT. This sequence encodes CASSRTGGVLDTEAFF. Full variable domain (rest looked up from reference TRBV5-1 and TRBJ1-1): KAGVTQTPRYLIKTRGQQVTLSCSPISGHRSVSWYQQTPGQGLQFLFEYFSETQRNKGNFPGRFSGRQFSNSRSEMNVSTLELGDSALYLCASSRTGGVLDTEAFFGQGTRLTVV.

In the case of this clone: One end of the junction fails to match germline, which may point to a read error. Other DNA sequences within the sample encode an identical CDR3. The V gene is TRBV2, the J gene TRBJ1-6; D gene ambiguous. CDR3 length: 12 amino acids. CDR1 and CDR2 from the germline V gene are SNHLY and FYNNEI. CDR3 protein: CASSVVHSPLHF. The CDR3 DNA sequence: TGTGCCAGCAGTGTAGTCCATTCCCCCCTCCACTTT.

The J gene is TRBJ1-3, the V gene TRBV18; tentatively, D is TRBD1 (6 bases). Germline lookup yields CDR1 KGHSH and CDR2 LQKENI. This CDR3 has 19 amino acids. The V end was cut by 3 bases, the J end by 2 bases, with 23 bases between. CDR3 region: CASSPTPAGQSGTGNTIYF. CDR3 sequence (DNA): TGTGCCAGCTCACCTACCCCCGCCGGACAGAGTGGGACTGGAAACACCATATATTTT.

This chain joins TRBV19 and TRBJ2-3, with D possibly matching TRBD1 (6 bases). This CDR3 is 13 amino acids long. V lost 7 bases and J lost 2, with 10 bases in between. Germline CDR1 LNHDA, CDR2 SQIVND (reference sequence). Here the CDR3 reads CASTGVSTDTQYF. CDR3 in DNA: TGTGCCAGTACAGGGGTATCCACAGATACGCAGTATTTT.

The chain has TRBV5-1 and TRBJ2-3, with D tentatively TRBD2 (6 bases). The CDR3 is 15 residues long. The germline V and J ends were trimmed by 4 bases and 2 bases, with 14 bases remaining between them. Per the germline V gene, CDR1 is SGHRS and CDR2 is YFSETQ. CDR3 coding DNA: TGCGCCAGCAGCCTTCGGACTATCACCACAGATACGCAGTATTTT. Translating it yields CASSLRTITTDTQYF.

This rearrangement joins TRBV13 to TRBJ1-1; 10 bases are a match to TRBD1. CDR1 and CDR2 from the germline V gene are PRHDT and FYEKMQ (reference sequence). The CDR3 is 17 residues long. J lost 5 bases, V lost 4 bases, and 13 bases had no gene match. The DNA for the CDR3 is TGTGCCAGCAGCTCTGCTGGAGACAGGGGGCGCCGGACTGAAGCTTTCTTT. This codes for CASSSAGDRGRRTEAFF. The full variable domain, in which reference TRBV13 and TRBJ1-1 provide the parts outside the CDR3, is AAGVIQSPRHLIKEKRETATLKCYPIPRHDTVYWYQQGPGQDPQFLISFYEKMQSDKGSIPDRFSAQQFSDYHSELNMSSLELGDSALYFCASSSAGDRGRRTEAFFGQGTRLTVV.

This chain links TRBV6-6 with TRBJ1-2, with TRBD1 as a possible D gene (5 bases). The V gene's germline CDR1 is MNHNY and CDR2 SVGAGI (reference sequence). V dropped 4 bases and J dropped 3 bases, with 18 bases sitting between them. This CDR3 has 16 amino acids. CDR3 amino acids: CASSFLSTESDYGYTF. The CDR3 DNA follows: TGTGCCAGCAGTTTCCTTTCGACAGAGTCCGACTATGGCTACACCTTC.

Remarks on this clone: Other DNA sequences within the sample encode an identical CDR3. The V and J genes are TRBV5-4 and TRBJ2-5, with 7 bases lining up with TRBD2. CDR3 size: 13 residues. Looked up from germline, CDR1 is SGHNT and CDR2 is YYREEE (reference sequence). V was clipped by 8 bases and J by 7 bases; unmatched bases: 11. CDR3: CASSGGGFGTQYF. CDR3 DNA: TGTGCCAGTAGTGGCGGGGGTTTCGGGACCCAGTACTTC.

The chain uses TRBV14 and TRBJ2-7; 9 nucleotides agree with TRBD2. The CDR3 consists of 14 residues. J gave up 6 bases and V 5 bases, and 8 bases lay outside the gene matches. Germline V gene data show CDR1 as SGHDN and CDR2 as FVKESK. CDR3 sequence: CASSSIAGVGEQYF. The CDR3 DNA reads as TGTGCCAGCAGCTCCATAGCGGGGGTGGGCGAGCAGTACTTC.

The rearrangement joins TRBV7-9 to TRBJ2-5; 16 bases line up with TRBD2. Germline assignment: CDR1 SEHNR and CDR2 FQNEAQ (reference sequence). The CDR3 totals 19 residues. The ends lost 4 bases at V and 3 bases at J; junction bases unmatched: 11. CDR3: CASSSYSGTSGGVKETQYF. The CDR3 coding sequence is TGTGCCAGCAGCTCTTATTCCGGGACTAGCGGGGGGGTGAAAGAGACCCAGTACTTC.

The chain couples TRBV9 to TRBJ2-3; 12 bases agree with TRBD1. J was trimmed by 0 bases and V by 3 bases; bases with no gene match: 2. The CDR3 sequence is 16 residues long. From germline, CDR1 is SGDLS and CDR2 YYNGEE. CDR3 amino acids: CASSAGQGASTDTQYF. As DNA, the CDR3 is TGTGCCAGCAGCGCGGGACAGGGGGCGAGCACAGATACGCAGTATTTT. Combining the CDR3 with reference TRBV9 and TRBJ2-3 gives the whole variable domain DSGVTQTPKHLITATGQRVTLRCSPRSGDLSVYWYQQSLDQGLQFLIQYYNGEERAKGNILERFSAQQFPDLHSELNLSSLELGDSALYFCASSAGQGASTDTQYFGPGTRLTVL.

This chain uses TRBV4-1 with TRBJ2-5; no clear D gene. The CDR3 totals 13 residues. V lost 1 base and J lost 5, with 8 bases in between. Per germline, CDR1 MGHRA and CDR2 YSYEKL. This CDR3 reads CASSQVNGETQYF. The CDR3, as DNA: TGCGCCAGCAGCCAAGTCAACGGGGAGACCCAGTACTTC.